This T cell receptor (beta chain) was identified in a study of technical replicates of blood from several donors (dated by TCRdb to 2016 to 2017). Via the germline V gene, CDR1 is SGHTA and CDR2 FQGNSA. Trimming removed 4 bases from V and 7 bases from J, leaving 13 bases between the germline ends. The CDR3 covers 13 residues, taking in both the cysteine and the phenylalanine. Only the CDR3 portion is preserved as DNA: 39 bases, with reading frame beginning at the first base. Notes on this clone: Its binding antigen is unknown. Per-nucleotide qualities are absent, and no much larger clonotype sits a single base away.

The library was obtained by the immunoSEQ multiplex PCR assay. TCRdb took this table from immuneACCESS and kept in-frame rearrangements with V and J called. Such tables lack part of the clones; where checked against another copy, unresolved V genes explain under half of the gap, and the rest is unexplained. Counted in this sample were tens of thousands of clones; around 92% of them appeared once. Of the sample, 0.42% is held by the ten largest clones. The specimen was T cells isolated from PBMCs. The chain is encoded by TRBV7-2 joined to TRBJ1-1; TRBD1 is possibly the D segment (6 matching bases). The clonotype comes from a human donor in good health. The nucleotide sequence is TGTGCCAGCAGCTACAGGGCTGGGATTGAAGCTTTCTTT. This sequence encodes CASSYRAGIEAFF.